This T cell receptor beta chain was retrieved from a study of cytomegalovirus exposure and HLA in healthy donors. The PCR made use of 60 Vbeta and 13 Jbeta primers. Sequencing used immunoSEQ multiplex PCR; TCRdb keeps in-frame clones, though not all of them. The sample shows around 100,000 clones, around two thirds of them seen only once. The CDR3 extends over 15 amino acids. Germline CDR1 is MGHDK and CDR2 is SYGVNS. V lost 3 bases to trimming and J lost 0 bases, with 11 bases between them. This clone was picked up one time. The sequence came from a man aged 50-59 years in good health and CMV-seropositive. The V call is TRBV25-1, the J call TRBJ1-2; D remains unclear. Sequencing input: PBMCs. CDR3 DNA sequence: TGTGCCAGCAGTGATAGGAGGGTTTCTAACTATGGCTACACCTTC. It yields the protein CASSDRRVSNYGYTF.